The 8 T cell receptor beta chains below were found in one sample sequenced in a study of shared clonotypes between healthy human individuals. Clones were read by immunoSEQ multiplex PCR, and TCRdb kept only the in-frame ones, dropping some. Seen here are approximately 2.4 million clones, 90% to 96% observed once, and the top ten hold around 0.13%. The sample taken for sequencing was naive CD4+ T cells sorted from blood. Subset of the sample: CD45RA+ positively selected. The receptors come from a man aged 18 to 29 in good health.

The chain couples TRBV6-1 to TRBJ1-4; TRBD1 matches 9 bases. Germline CDR1 reads MNHNS; CDR2 reads SASEGT. This CDR3 comprises 14 residues. V lost 11 bases, J lost 7 bases, and 11 bases stayed unmatched. CDR3 amino acids: CASRRDRATEKLFF. CDR3 nucleotide sequence: TGTGCCTCCCGAAGGGACAGGGCAACTGAAAAACTGTTTTTT.

V is TRBV29-1 and J is TRBJ1-2; D is unclear. Germline values: CDR1 SQVTM, CDR2 ANQGSEA. The V end lost 7 bases, the J end lost 1 base, and 13 bases lay between the germline ends. The CDR3 totals 13 residues. The CDR3 nucleotides are TGCAGCGCCCGGGGTCAGAGTAACTATGGCTACACCTTC. The encoded protein is CSARGQSNYGYTF.

This sequence joins TRBV6-6 and TRBJ2-7; D is perhaps TRBD1 (6 bases). The CDR3 is made up of 13 amino acids. Germline CDR1 MNHNY, CDR2 SVGAGI (reference sequence). The V end was cut by 8 bases, the J end by 4 bases, with 15 bases between. The chain's CDR3 is CASAEGQTYEQYF. DNA for the CDR3: TGTGCCAGCGCAGAAGGACAGACATACGAGCAGTACTTC.

CDR3 sequence reads: CASSETESSYNEQFF. The CDR3 bases are TGTGCCAGCAGCGAGACAGAGAGCTCCTACAATGAGCAGTTCTTC. J is TRBJ2-1 and V is TRBV9; TRBD1 might be the D (5 bases). Trimming cost V 3 bases and J 0 bases, with 10 bases left between them. Germline V CDR1 and CDR2: SGDLS, YYNGEE. The CDR3 is 15 residues long.

This chain uses TRBV28 with TRBJ1-2; D gene uncertain. Looked up from germline, CDR1 is MDHEN and CDR2 is SYDVKM. With 8 bases removed from V and 2 bases from J, the gap between germline ends came to 9 bases. This CDR3 is built from 12 residues. The CDR3 is CASSQQNYGYTF. The CDR3 bases are TGTGCCAGCTCTCAACAGAACTATGGCTACACCTTC.

The chain joins TRBV6-5 to TRBJ2-3, with 11 bases aligning to TRBD2. CDR1 is MNHEY, CDR2 SVGAGI, per germline. Trimming took 8 bases from V and 2 from J; bases not matched to a gene: 6. The CDR3 spans 15 residues. CDR3 bases: TGTGCCAGCCGAAAACTAGCGGGGGTCACAGATACGCAGTATTTT. Its protein product is CASRKLAGVTDTQYF.

CDR3 sequence (DNA): TGTGCCAGCAGCGTAGAAAGGGGCTTCACCGGGGAGCTGTTTTTT. Its protein is CASSVERGFTGELFF. The gene calls are TRBV9 and TRBJ2-2, with TRBD1 as a possible D gene (5 bases). V lost 0 bases and J 4 bases, leaving 10 bases between the germline ends. The CDR3 is 15 residues long. CDR1 is SGDLS, CDR2 YYNGEE, per germline.

This clone was recorded a few times. The chain joins TRBV7-9 to TRBJ2-5; 9 nucleotides line up with TRBD1. This CDR3 is built from 16 residues. Trimming removed 6 bases from V and 5 bases from J; junction bases left unmatched: 13. From germline, CDR1 is SEHNR and CDR2 FQNEAQ (reference sequence). The chain's CDR3 is CASRSRWDRVDETQYF. CDR3 in DNA: TGTGCCAGCAGGTCCAGGTGGGACAGGGTGGATGAGACCCAGTACTTC. Full variable domain (outside the CDR3, taken from reference TRBV7-9 and TRBJ2-5): DTGVSQNPRHKITKRGQNVTFRCDPISEHNRLYWYRQTLGQGPEFLTYFQNEAQLEKSRLLSDRFSAERPKGSFSTLEIQRTEQGDSAMYLCASRSRWDRVDETQYFGPGTRLLVL.